This TCR beta chain is drawn from a study of T cell responses to AZD1222 COVID-19 vaccine. At the level of the study: Second-dose groups at about 4 or about 12 weeks were pooled.

Study findings and constraints: Only a handful of AZD1222 recipients, several in all, had baseline seropositivity.

About this clone itself: Antigen unknown.

Libraries were prepared by immunoSEQ multiplex PCR; TCRdb keeps only in-frame clonotypes and omits some of them. The sample yields roughly 130,000 clones, 87% seen once. The material sequenced was peripheral blood, taken on day 0 of AZD1222 vaccination. The clonotype comes from an adult in good health.

CDR3 sequence (DNA): TGTGCCAGCAGTCCCCAGGGTACCGGGGAGCTGTTTTTT. This codes for CASSPQGTGELFF. The chain links TRBV12-3 or TRBV12-4 to TRBJ2-2; perhaps TRBD1 as D (5 bases). The CDR3 extends over 13 amino acids. V was pared by 5 bases and J by 5 bases, with 9 bases between.